This TCR beta chain was recovered during a study of metastatic and nonmetastatic thyroid tumors. About the research overall: Both malignant and benign thyroid patients supplied peripheral blood and tumor or nodule tissue samples, across which the repertoires of these patients were then compared. Overall study results and limits: It was reportedly found that TCR beta diversity was significantly higher in malignant thyroid tumors than in benign nodules, a difference seen in both blood and tumor samples.

Deletions cut 3 bases from V and 4 bases from J, with 17 bases between. This CDR3 contains 16 residues. Per the germline V gene, CDR1 is MDHEN and CDR2 is SYDVKM. The table lists this clone with a few counts. Its antigen is not known. Not a single patient had been given any form of treatment at any point before undergoing thyroid surgery. Authors' analysis steps: Clinicopathological groups supplied CDR3 differences that were used to build a distant-metastasis classifier for papillary thyroid cancer. TCRdb recomputed clones from the PCR reads via MiXCR. TCRdb, not the original authors, processed these V and J calls. The sample records about 20,000 clones, roughly a third being singletons.

This clonotype originated in a female donor with papillary thyroid cancer or a benign thyroid nodule (not recorded which). Some clones in this sample may be carry-over from other donors' samples. Sequences were obtained from tumor tissue. The gene calls are TRBV28 and TRBJ2-3, with D possibly called TRBD1 or TRBD2 (6 bases each). CDR3 nucleotide sequence: TGTGCCAGCAGTTTTTTGGGGGGCGCTTTAGCAGATACGCAGTATTTT. Its translation: CASSFLGGALADTQYF.